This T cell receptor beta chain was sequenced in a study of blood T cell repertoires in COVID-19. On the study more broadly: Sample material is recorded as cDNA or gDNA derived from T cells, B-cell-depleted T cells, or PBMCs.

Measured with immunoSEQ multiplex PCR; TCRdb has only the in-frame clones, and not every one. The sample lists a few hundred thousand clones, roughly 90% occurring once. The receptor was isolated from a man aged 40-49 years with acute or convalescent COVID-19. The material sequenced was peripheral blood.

The CDR3 region has the DNA TGTGCCAGCAGTGAATCCGCGAGCTCCTACAATGAGCAGTTCTTC. As protein: CASSESASSYNEQFF. The chain uses TRBV25-1 and TRBJ2-1; no firm D call. Germline V gene sequence: CDR1 MGHDK, CDR2 SYGVNS. The V and J ends lost 1 base and 0 bases respectively, with 7 bases between them. The CDR3 is 15 residues long.